The next 22 T cell receptor beta chains were all read from a single sample in a study of CD8 T cells in ankylosing spondylitis. TCRdb ran MiXCR on the 5' RACE reads and lists one entry per CDR3 protein. Counted here are about 400,000 distinct CDR3 sequences, roughly 20% occurring once; the ten biggest clones make up 13%. The sample taken for sequencing was blood, either unsorted or a sorted T cell fraction (not recorded which). The receptors derive from a male donor with ankylosing spondylitis or in good health (not recorded which).

The rearrangement uses TRBV7-9 and TRBJ2-2; no definite D call. CDR3 length: 12 amino acids. Trimming stripped 5 bases from V and 7 bases from J, with 8 bases between. CDR1 is SEHNR and CDR2 is FQNEAQ in the germline V gene (reference sequence). This chain's CDR3 is CASSPLLGELFF. The CDR3 region has the DNA TGTGCCAGCAGCCCCCTTCTCGGGGAGCTGTTTTTT.

V gene TRBV20-1 combines with J gene TRBJ2-5; D might be TRBD2 (5 bases). Germline-derived CDR1 and CDR2 are DFQATT and SNEGSKA (reference sequence). The ends were cut back, 0 bases at V and 7 bases at J, with 18 bases in the middle. This CDR3 region has 15 residues. Here the CDR3 reads CSARDIGGLPGTQYF. CDR3 DNA: TGCAGTGCTAGAGATATTGGCGGACTCCCTGGGACCCAGTACTTC.

The chain recombines TRBV10-3 with TRBJ2-3, with TRBD2 matching over 12 bases. The germline gives CDR1 ENHRY, CDR2 SYGVKD. With V trimmed by 7 bases and J by 2 bases, 13 bases remained unmatched. The CDR3 has 18 residues. This chain's CDR3 is CAIKHPRLAGENTDTQYF. As DNA, the CDR3 is TGTGCCATCAAGCACCCTAGACTAGCGGGGGAGAACACAGATACGCAGTATTTT.

The V gene is TRBV3-1, the J gene TRBJ2-6; D gene ambiguous. The CDR3 is 15 residues long. V dropped 4 bases and J dropped 3 bases, with 10 bases sitting between them. The germline V gene has CDR1 LGHDT and CDR2 YNNKEL (reference sequence). The CDR3 DNA is TGTGCCAGCAGCCCCCAAGGGTTTGGGGCCAACGTCCTGACTTTC. Its protein product is CASSPQGFGANVLTF.

This clonotype came up a few times. The J gene is TRBJ2-7, the V gene TRBV7-9; TRBD1 or TRBD2 may be the D gene (5 bases each). V was clipped by 4 bases and J by 2 bases, with 9 bases between them. The CDR3 is 13 amino acids. The germline CDR1 and CDR2 sequences are SEHNR and FQNEAQ (reference sequence). CDR3 in amino acids: CASSSQGPYEQYF. The CDR3 DNA is TGTGCCAGCAGCTCCCAGGGACCCTACGAGCAGTACTTC.

Only a few counts were recorded for this clonotype. J is TRBJ2-1 and V is TRBV15; the D is unclear. This CDR3 region has 13 residues. Germline CDR1 reads LNHNV; CDR2 reads YYDKDF (reference sequence). Trimming removed 0 bases from V and 5 bases from J, with 5 bases in between. The CDR3 DNA is TGTGCCACCAGCAGAGACAGAGACAATGAGCAGTTCTTC. Translating gives CATSRDRDNEQFF.

The table lists this clonotype with a few counts. The chain recombines TRBV7-8 with TRBJ2-1; TRBD2 agrees at 11 bases. The CDR3 consists of 19 residues. With 1 base clipped from V and 4 bases from J, the junction kept 12 bases outside the gene matches. Germline-derived CDR1 and CDR2 are SGHVS and FQNEAQ. The CDR3 DNA is TGTGCCAGCAGCTTAGGCCTAGCGGGGGGATTTAACGCTTACAATGAGCAGTTCTTC. This codes for CASSLGLAGGFNAYNEQFF. Complete variable domain (other parts from reference TRBV7-8 and TRBJ2-1): GAGVSQSPRYKVAKRGQDVALRCDPISGHVSLFWYQQALGQGPEFLTYFQNEAQLDKSGLPSDRFFAERPEGSVSTLKIQRTQQEDSAVYLCASSLGLAGGFNAYNEQFFGPGTRLTVL.

This clonotype has more than one count but fewer than ten. V gene TRBV29-1 combines with J gene TRBJ2-3; 9 bases fit TRBD2. The CDR3 covers 15 residues. Germline CDR1 is SQVTM and CDR2 is ANQGSEA. The J segment lost 5 bases and the V segment lost 1 base, leaving 7 bases of the junction unmatched. The CDR3 DNA reads as TGCAGCGTTGAAGTTCGCGGGGGGGCTGGAGATACGCAGTATTTT. This sequence encodes CSVEVRGGAGDTQYF.

This clonotype was seen only a few times. This chain links TRBV20-1 with TRBJ2-3; no reliable D call. V lost 0 bases to trimming and J lost 2 bases, with 6 bases between them. This CDR3 has 13 amino acids. Germline values: CDR1 DFQATT, CDR2 SNEGSKA (reference sequence). The CDR3 bases are TGCAGTGCTAGAGATATTCTCACAGATACGCAGTATTTT. Its protein is CSARDILTDTQYF.

This clonotype was seen only a few times. The chain combines TRBV27 with TRBJ2-7; D is unresolved. This CDR3 contains 14 residues. V lost 0 bases and J lost 2, with 8 bases in between. In germline, CDR1 is MNHEY, CDR2 SMNVEV (reference sequence). CDR3 region: CASSLSPDTYEQYF. The DNA of the CDR3 is TGTGCCAGCAGTTTATCCCCAGATACCTACGAGCAGTACTTC.

This chain links TRBV5-1 with TRBJ2-1, with 7 bases identical to TRBD2. CDR3 size: 15 residues. CDR1 is SGHRS and CDR2 is YFSETQ in the germline V gene. V gave up 6 bases and J gave up 0 bases; unmatched junction bases: 6. The CDR3 sequence is CASTREGPSYNEQFF. CDR3 sequence (DNA): TGCGCCAGCACAAGGGAGGGTCCCTCCTACAATGAGCAGTTCTTC.

The chain employs TRBV4-1 and TRBJ2-7, with D unresolved. The CDR3 runs to 15 residues. Germline V gene sequence: CDR1 MGHRA, CDR2 YSYEKL. Between the trimmed V and J ends, which lost 1 base and 5 bases, there was a span of 15 bases. CDR3 region: CASSQGPGPENEQYF. The CDR3, as DNA: TGCGCCAGCAGCCAAGGTCCCGGGCCGGAGAACGAGCAGTACTTC.

This clonotype came up a few times. V gene TRBV12-3 or TRBV12-4 combines with J gene TRBJ2-3; D might be TRBD2 (6 bases). V lost 5 bases to trimming and J lost 0 bases, with 12 bases between them. The CDR3 is 15 amino acids. In DNA, the CDR3 is TGTGCCAGCAGTCGAACTAGCAGAAGCACAGATACGCAGTATTTT. It specifies CASSRTSRSTDTQYF.

The V call is TRBV24-1, the J call TRBJ2-1; 7 bases match TRBD2. This CDR3 is 14 amino acids long. The germline V gene encodes CDR1 KGHDR and CDR2 SFDVKD. V shed 2 bases and J 7 bases; nucleotides not matched to a gene: 4. The CDR3 region is CATSDYGGWNEQFF. Written as DNA, the CDR3 is TGTGCCACCAGTGATTACGGGGGGTGGAATGAGCAGTTCTTC.

V is TRBV7-9 and J is TRBJ2-7, with 8 nucleotides matching TRBD1. The CDR3 runs 13 residues. Germline V CDR1 and CDR2: SEHNR, FQNEAQ (reference sequence). The V and J ends lost 5 bases and 6 bases, in that order; junction bases with no gene match: 6. The CDR3 sequence is CASSHRDRSEQYF. In DNA, the CDR3 is TGTGCCAGCAGCCACCGGGACAGGAGCGAGCAGTACTTC.

On this clonotype: Since a much larger clone is just one base distant, this may be a read error. The rearrangement links TRBV11-2 to TRBJ2-7; D is perhaps TRBD2 (6 bases). The germline V and J ends were trimmed by 2 bases and 2 bases, with 10 bases remaining between them. CDR1 is SGHAT and CDR2 is FQNNGV in the germline V gene. The CDR3 runs to 14 residues. This chain's CDR3 is CASSLLGGTYEQYF. The CDR3, as DNA: TGTGCCAGCAGCTTATTGGGGGGAACCTACGAGCAGTACTTC.

The rearrangement joins TRBV7-9 to TRBJ2-7, with 8 bases lining up with TRBD2. Germline trimming cut 4 bases from V and 3 bases from J; bases unmatched to any gene: 8. CDR1 and CDR2 (germline): SEHNR, FQNEAQ (reference sequence). The CDR3 is 15 residues long. CDR3 nucleotides: TGTGCCAGCAGCTCCCGGGGGGGCAATAACTACGAGCAGTACTTC. Translation gives CASSSRGGNNYEQYF.

A few counts support this clonotype. The chain uses TRBV28 and TRBJ2-4, with D unresolved. Germline V gives CDR1 MDHEN, CDR2 SYDVKM. With 5 bases removed from V and 4 bases from J, the gap between germline ends came to 9 bases. The CDR3 contains 13 residues. This CDR3 is CASSPDSKNIQYF. Here the CDR3 DNA reads TGTGCCAGCAGTCCCGACTCTAAAAACATTCAGTACTTC.

The chain links TRBV4-2 to TRBJ2-5; D is unresolved. Trimming left V 0 bases short and J 4 bases short, with 12 bases between. From germline, CDR1 is LGHNA and CDR2 YNFKEQ. CDR3 length equals 15 residues. CDR3 in amino acids: CASSQDGRWGETQYF. As DNA, the CDR3 is TGTGCCAGCAGCCAAGATGGACGGTGGGGAGAGACCCAGTACTTC.

In this sample, this clonotype turned up a few times. V usage is TRBV19 and J usage is TRBJ2-2, with a weak D call TRBD2 (5 bases). CDR3 size: 15 residues. V dropped 7 bases and J dropped 3 bases, with 15 bases sitting between them. Germline loops: CDR1 LNHDA, CDR2 SQIVND (reference sequence). CDR3 in DNA: TGTGCCAGTATAGGGCCACTAGACTACACCGGGGAGCTGTTTTTT. Translated, it gives CASIGPLDYTGELFF.

Only a few counts were recorded for this clonotype. The V gene is TRBV7-9, the J gene TRBJ2-1; D gene unclear. From germline, CDR1 is SEHNR and CDR2 FQNEAQ (reference sequence). This CDR3 comprises 14 residues. V was pared by 5 bases and J by 6 bases, with 14 bases between. The CDR3 nucleotides are TGTGCCAGCAGCGATAGCAGAGGTCGCAATGAGCAGTTCTTC. As protein: CASSDSRGRNEQFF.

The chain uses TRBV12-3 or TRBV12-4 and TRBJ2-3, with D tentatively TRBD1 (6 bases). Trimming took off 5 bases at V and 2 bases at J, with 17 bases between the two ends. The CDR3 extends over 16 amino acids. The CDR3 is CASSPPPGQSTDTQYF. CDR3 DNA sequence: TGTGCCAGCAGTCCACCGCCGGGACAATCCACAGATACGCAGTATTTT.